This TCR beta chain was sequenced during a study of T cell responses to AZD1222 COVID-19 vaccine. The repertoire was sequenced with immunoSEQ multiplex PCR; TCRdb's copy has only in-frame clones and lacks some. The table shows about 150,000 clones, with 80% to 90% occurring only once. The CDR3 has 11 residues. The V gene lost 3 bases and the J gene lost 4 bases, with 1 base spanning the gap. CDR1 and CDR2 from the germline V gene are SGHTA and FQGNSA. The chain is built from TRBV7-2 and TRBJ2-1; D is uncertain. This TCR was sampled from an adult who received the AZD1222 COVID-19 vaccine. Sequencing was performed on peripheral blood, taken 28 days after the second AZD1222 dose. The DNA of the CDR3 is TGTGCCAGCAGCTTTTACAATGAGCAGTTCTTC. Translation: CASSFYNEQFF.